The next 19 T cell receptor beta chains were all read from a single sample in a study of T cell responses to AZD1222 COVID-19 vaccine. Measured with immunoSEQ multiplex PCR; TCRdb has only the in-frame clones, and not every one. The table records over 110,000 clones, about 90% of them present only once. Sequenced here: peripheral blood, sampled on day 0 of AZD1222 vaccination. These receptors all stem from an adult in good health.

This chain uses TRBV19 with TRBJ2-1; 11 bases match TRBD1. Trimming cost V 3 bases and J 9 bases; bases outside gene matches: 13. This CDR3 has 17 residues. Germline CDR1 is LNHDA and CDR2 is SQIVND (reference sequence). As DNA, the CDR3 is TGTGCCAGTAGTATGAACCCATTGGGACAGGGGGAAAGTGAGCAGTTCTTC. Amino acids: CASSMNPLGQGESEQFF.

J is TRBJ2-7 and V is TRBV20-1; 10 bases align to TRBD2. The junction had 11 bases not matched to a gene; V was cut back by 5 bases and J by 4 bases. The CDR3 is 15 residues long. The V gene's germline CDR1 is DFQATT and CDR2 SNEGSKA (reference sequence). The CDR3 loop is CSARGAVGLAYEQYF. The DNA for the CDR3 is TGCAGTGCTCGTGGAGCGGTGGGACTAGCGTACGAGCAGTACTTC.

The chain carries TRBV4-2 and TRBJ2-2, with 9 positions matching TRBD1. Germline CDR1 LGHNA, CDR2 YNFKEQ. The CDR3 loop spans 17 amino acids. J lost 7 bases, V lost 0 bases, and 9 bases had no gene match. CDR3 sequence: CASSQEFHRGRVGELFF. CDR3 nucleotides: TGTGCCAGCAGCCAAGAATTCCACAGGGGGCGGGTCGGGGAGCTGTTTTTT.

The chain carries TRBV29-1 and TRBJ1-1; possibly TRBD1 for D (6 bases). From germline, CDR1 is SQVTM and CDR2 ANQGSEA. V was clipped by 5 bases and J by 0 bases, with 13 bases between them. The CDR3 length is 14 residues. CDR3 nucleotides: TGCAGCGTTTTGGAGACAGGAATGAACACTGAAGCTTTCTTT. This sequence encodes CSVLETGMNTEAFF.

The chain is built from TRBV4-3 and TRBJ2-5; 8 nucleotides match TRBD1. From germline, CDR1 is LGHNA and CDR2 YSLEER. V lost 3 bases to trimming and J lost 2 bases; unmatched junction nucleotides: 11. The CDR3 loop spans 17 amino acids. The CDR3 DNA reads TGCGCCAGCAGCCACAAGGCCACAGGGGGAGCACAAGAGACCCAGTACTTC. This codes for CASSHKATGGAQETQYF.

The chain links TRBV7-8 to TRBJ2-3; D ambiguous. V lost 5 bases and J 6 bases, leaving 9 bases between the germline ends. The CDR3 has 12 residues. Germline assignment: CDR1 SGHVS and CDR2 FQNEAQ. In DNA form, the CDR3 reads TGTGCCAGCAGCACTCTCACGGATACGCAGTATTTT. Translating it yields CASSTLTDTQYF.

The chain recombines TRBV4-2 with TRBJ1-4; 7 bases fit TRBD1. The V gene's germline CDR1 is LGHNA and CDR2 YNFKEQ. V shed 0 bases, J shed 3 bases, and the junction held 4 bases outside the gene matches. The CDR3 spans 16 residues. CDR3 nucleotides: TGTGCCAGCAGCCAAGAAAGGCAGGGGGCTAATGAAAAACTGTTTTTT. This gives the protein CASSQERQGANEKLFF.

The CDR3 DNA sequence: TGCGCCAGCAGCTTTGGACTAGTGACCTCTCTGAATACGCAGTATTTT. Its translation: CASSFGLVTSLNTQYF. This chain connects TRBV5-1 to TRBJ2-3, with 7 bases lining up with TRBD2. This CDR3 has 16 amino acids. Germline V gives CDR1 SGHRS, CDR2 YFSETQ. V dropped 2 bases and J dropped 7; count of bases not matched to a gene: 13.

This clone was seen only once. V usage is TRBV28 and J usage is TRBJ2-3, with 7 nucleotides matching TRBD2. CDR3 length: 15 residues. J was trimmed by 2 bases and V by 3 bases; bases with no gene match: 5. Germline CDR1 and CDR2: MDHEN and SYDVKM. DNA for the CDR3: TGTGCCAGCAGTTTTGGGGGGGGTCACACAGATACGCAGTATTTT. This sequence encodes CASSFGGGHTDTQYF.

The rearrangement uses TRBV7-6 and TRBJ1-2; TRBD1 agrees at 11 bases. This CDR3 is built from 17 residues. V lost 6 bases to trimming and J lost 4 bases; unmatched junction nucleotides: 13. CDR1 and CDR2 (germline): SGHVS, FNYEAQ. CDR3 sequence reads: CASSLYPRTGGSYGYTF. The CDR3 DNA sequence: TGTGCCAGCAGTCTTTACCCTCGGACAGGGGGCTCCTATGGCTACACCTTC. Drawing the rest from reference TRBV7-6 and TRBJ1-2, the complete variable domain is GAGVSQSPRYKVTKRGQDVALRCDPISGHVSLYWYRQALGQGPEFLTYFNYEAQQDKSGLPNDRFSAERPEGSISTLTIQRTEQRDSAMYRCASSLYPRTGGSYGYTFGSGTRLTVV.

This sequence joins TRBV5-4 and TRBJ1-3; D gene unclear. V was clipped by 2 bases and J by 4 bases, with 13 bases between them. Germline V gene sequence: CDR1 SGHNT, CDR2 YYREEE (reference sequence). This CDR3 contains 15 residues. The CDR3 is CASSFFDPRGNTIYF. As DNA, the CDR3 is TGTGCCAGCAGCTTTTTTGATCCGCGGGGAAACACCATATATTTT. The entire variable domain, with the rest obtained from reference TRBV5-4 and TRBJ1-3, is as follows: ETGVTQSPTHLIKTRGQQVTLRCSSQSGHNTVSWYQQALGQGPQFIFQYYREEENGRGNFPPRFSGLQFPNYSSELNVNALELDDSALYLCASSFFDPRGNTIYFGEGSWLTVV.

The chain couples TRBV11-3 to TRBJ2-1, with TRBD2 as a possible D gene (5 bases). From germline, CDR1 is SGHNT and CDR2 YENEEA. With 9 bases removed from V and 0 bases from J, the gap between germline ends came to 12 bases. CDR3 length equals 14 residues. As DNA, the CDR3 is TGTGCCAGTTTAAGCGGAGGCTCCTACAATGAGCAGTTCTTC. Encoded protein: CASLSGGSYNEQFF.

V usage is TRBV9 and J usage is TRBJ2-1; 7 bases are a match to TRBD2. CDR3 length: 15 amino acids. Germline V gene sequence: CDR1 SGDLS, CDR2 YYNGEE. V shed 4 bases, J shed 3 bases, and the junction held 7 bases outside the gene matches. CDR3 nucleotides: TGTGCCAGCAGCAGTACTAGCGAGATCTACAATGAGCAGTTCTTC. Translating it yields CASSSTSEIYNEQFF.

This clone was observed a few times. This chain joins TRBV3-1 (or the pseudogene TRBV3-2) and TRBJ1-1, with D possibly TRBD1 on 6 matching bases. Between the trimmed V and J ends, which lost 5 bases and 4 bases, there was a span of 17 bases. Germline V gene lookup returns CDR1 LGHDT and CDR2 YNNKEL (reference sequence). The length of the CDR3 is 15 residues. The CDR3, as DNA: TGTGCCAGCAGCAACCTCAGGGGTCTGAGCACTGAAGCTTTCTTT. Translating gives CASSNLRGLSTEAFF.

Written as DNA, the CDR3 is TGCGCCAGCAGCCAAGAGGGGGGACAGGGATTCGGCGGGGAGCTGTTTTTT. Translating gives CASSQEGGQGFGGELFF. The V and J genes are TRBV4-1 and TRBJ2-2, with 9 positions matching TRBD1. CDR3 length: 17 amino acids. V trimming: 0 bases; J trimming: 7 bases; junction bases outside the gene matches: 9. Germline V CDR1 and CDR2: MGHRA, YSYEKL.

Only one count was recorded for this clone. This chain's CDR3 is CAWRAKDEQYF. In DNA, the CDR3 is TGTGCCTGGAGAGCTAAGGACGAGCAGTACTTC. The chain combines TRBV30 with TRBJ2-7; D gene ambiguous. This CDR3 has 11 residues. Deletions cut 3 bases from V and 5 bases from J, with 8 bases between. Germline CDR1 and CDR2: GTSNPN and SVGIG (reference sequence). Supplemented by reference TRBV30 and TRBJ2-7, the full variable domain reads SQTIHQWPATLVQPVGSPLSLECTVEGTSNPNLYWYRQAAGRGLQLLFYSVGIGQISSEVPQNLSASRPQDRQFILSSKKLLLSDSGFYLCAWRAKDEQYFGPGTRLTVT.

The rearrangement uses TRBV24-1 and TRBJ2-6; 8 positions match TRBD1. The CDR3 totals 17 residues. With 9 bases clipped from V and 3 bases from J, the junction kept 12 bases outside the gene matches. Germline loops: CDR1 KGHDR, CDR2 SFDVKD. CDR3 nucleotide sequence: TGTGCCACCGAAGGATCGGGACAGGCAGGTGGGGCCAACGTCCTGACTTTC. Translating it yields CATEGSGQAGGANVLTF.

This rearrangement joins TRBV4-3 to TRBJ2-5; 8 bases are shared with TRBD2. CDR3 length equals 16 residues. Germline lookup yields CDR1 LGHNA and CDR2 YSLEER. V gave up 4 bases and J gave up 6 bases; unmatched junction bases: 13. CDR3 sequence (DNA): TGCGCCAGCAGCCCCCAAGAGACGGGAGGGCCGCAGACCCAGTACTTC. This encodes CASSPQETGGPQTQYF.

V is TRBV2 and J is TRBJ2-3; 7 bases fit TRBD2. Germline CDR1 is SNHLY and CDR2 is FYNNEI. The junction had 8 bases not matched to a gene; V was cut back by 7 bases and J by 1 base. The CDR3 runs 15 residues. In nucleotides, the CDR3 is TGTGCCAGCATAAGACTAGCTCCGGGCACAGATACGCAGTATTTT. Translated: CASIRLAPGTDTQYF.